The clone carrying this T cell receptor (beta chain) was recorded many times. Antigen: not known. CDR3 regions of TCR beta were amplified from RNA transcripts. HTBI primers primed a first-round RT-PCR, and a second-round multiplex PCR followed. TCRdb passed the multiplex PCR reads through MiXCR, listing each CDR3 protein once. This table has 680,000 or so distinct CDR3 sequences, about a fifth appearing once. This record belongs to a study of Graves' ophthalmopathy and Graves' hyperthyroidism. Notes on the study in general: Thyroid clonotypes that were expanded above 0.001 frequency mostly also appeared in blood.

Where ophthalmopathy was absent within 18 months of follow-up, hyperthyroidism was stable. Hyperthyroidism patients, aged 18 to 65, were newly diagnosed, under 2 months' duration. Certain patients were not enrolled. These were patients with other autoimmune diseases, uncontrolled infections, pregnancy or lactation. Per germline, CDR1 LNHNV and CDR2 YYDKDF (reference sequence). The V end was cut by 0 bases, the J end by 3 bases, with 12 bases between. The CDR3 loop spans 15 amino acids. The J gene is TRBJ2-7, the V gene TRBV15; D not resolved. This clonotype was obtained from a woman between 18 and 29 years old with stable Graves' hyperthyroidism. Some clones in this sample may be carry-over from other donors' samples. The sample taken for sequencing was peripheral blood. The CDR3 region has the DNA TGTGCCACCAGCAGAGATCTTTCGGCGGACTACGAGCAGTACTTC. Protein product: CATSRDLSADYEQYF.